This T cell receptor (beta chain) was obtained from a study of identical twins (dated by TCRdb to the mid-2010s). The study in broad terms: TCR alpha and beta repertoires from monozygotic twins, unrelated adults of various ages and cord blood were deep-sequenced to test whether fetal clonotypes persist. Replicate twin experiments were performed at different times using different library preparation protocols to rule out contamination.

All donors were healthy Caucasians. The twin cohort comprised three pairs of female monozygotic twins, all aged roughly 18 to 30 years. The RNA used for TCR libraries was isolated from peripheral blood mononuclear cells. This clonotype was observed a few times. The antigen this receptor binds is unknown. No per-base quality is available; no much larger clone lies one base away. The CDR3 contains 17 residues, cysteine and phenylalanine counted. Just the 51-base CDR3 DNA is kept, in frame starting at base 1. The junction shows trimming of 7 bases on V and 4 bases on J, plus 20 bases between the germline ends. CDR1 and CDR2 were assigned from the germline V gene as MNHNS and SASEGT. The protocol used for the library was 5' RACE. Sequencer: Illumina HiSeq 2000. A universal primer binding site was added through template switching, and the final cDNA carried a unique molecular identifier so that TCR cDNA molecules could be counted accurately. Specific primers in the conserved constant-segment region were used to synthesize first-strand cDNA for the TCR alpha and beta chains. To control for contamination, every cDNA library carried two barcodes: a SMART-Mk sample barcode plus Illumina barcodes. TruSeq adapter sequences along with Illumina sample barcodes were introduced in two successive PCR steps. The Illumina HiSeq platform was used with custom primers to sequence TCR alpha and beta cDNA libraries. Concerning the study's data processing: Unique molecular identifiers were extracted from raw reads with MiGEC, and CDR3 positions were determined with MiXCR. For each individual, recombination models were inferred using an EM algorithm with the repgenHMM and IGoR tools. The tcR package in R was used for shared clonotype analysis, with sharing normalized by the product of cloneset sizes. Out-of-frame nonproductive sequences were analyzed to study raw recombination free of thymic and clonal selection effects. TCRdb ran its own pipeline on the public reads, namely fastp trimming at Q25 and MiXCR clone calling, and kept in-frame beta chains. Each CDR3 protein gets just one entry, which takes the most common genes and DNA from the rows behind it. These V and J calls rely on TCRdb rather than the paper's analysis. Here the sample has about 890,000 distinct CDR3 sequences; 9% to 15% occur a single time. The ten largest account for 1.5% to 2% of the sample.

What the authors observed across the whole study: Fewer insertions were carried by abundant cord blood beta clonotypes, a similar but weaker trend appeared in young adult naive repertoires, and no such trend appeared in memory repertoires. Zero-insertion analyses could be partly confounded by invariant T cells such as MAIT and iNKT, though diverse VJ usage argued against such confounding for most clonotypes. Out-of-frame TCR alpha sequences shared between twins showed an excess of low generation-probability sequences compared with coincidental sharing between unrelated individuals. Because the same donors could not be followed over many years, the conclusions depended on cross-sectional statistical analysis. In beta out-of-frame sequences, excess twin sharing was weaker, because having fewer shared sequences lowered the signal-to-noise ratio. In monozygotic twins, recombination models systematically underestimated out-of-frame TCR alpha sharing, but the models matched the sharing seen between unrelated individuals.

The sample also formed part of further work on yellow fever vaccine responses in identical twins. The second study reports: The T cell response to vaccination in identical twins was reported by the authors to appear partly convergent and partly personalized. In the study, vaccine-responding T cell clones were precisely tracked in identical twins.

Sequenced material: PBMCs. Recombination linked TRBV6-1 to TRBJ2-6, with a tentative D gene TRBD1 over 6 matching bases. The source of this sequence is a woman aged 18-30 years in good health. The CDR3 reads CASTSDRRQSGANVLTF. The bases read TGTGCCAGCACCTCAGACAGGAGGCAATCCGGGGCCAACGTCCTGACTTTC.